This T cell receptor (beta chain) came from a study of blood T cell repertoires in COVID-19. About the research overall: Sources were T cells, B-cell-depleted T cells, or PBMCs; the material itself was cDNA or gDNA.

CDR3 length equals 16 residues. V shed 0 bases, J shed 3 bases, and the junction held 5 bases outside the gene matches. Germline lookup yields CDR1 MGHRA and CDR2 YSYEKL. Original handling: Reference gene primer amplification in the assay estimated nucleated cell counts. TCRdb's copy holds only in-frame clones and misses some; the assay was immunoSEQ multiplex PCR. Clone size and V and J calls were adopted from that table, with D and trimming inferred from the DNA. The sample lists approximately 200,000 clones, 85% occurring once. This clone was observed a handful of times. Source material: peripheral blood. The chain carries TRBV4-1 and TRBJ2-4; 7 nucleotides align to TRBD2. This TCR derives from a person between 70 and 80 years old with COVID-19, enrolled during active disease. This CDR3 reads CASSQEGTGGKNIQYF. CDR3 in DNA: TGCGCCAGCAGCCAAGAGGGGACGGGGGGCAAAAACATTCAGTACTTC.